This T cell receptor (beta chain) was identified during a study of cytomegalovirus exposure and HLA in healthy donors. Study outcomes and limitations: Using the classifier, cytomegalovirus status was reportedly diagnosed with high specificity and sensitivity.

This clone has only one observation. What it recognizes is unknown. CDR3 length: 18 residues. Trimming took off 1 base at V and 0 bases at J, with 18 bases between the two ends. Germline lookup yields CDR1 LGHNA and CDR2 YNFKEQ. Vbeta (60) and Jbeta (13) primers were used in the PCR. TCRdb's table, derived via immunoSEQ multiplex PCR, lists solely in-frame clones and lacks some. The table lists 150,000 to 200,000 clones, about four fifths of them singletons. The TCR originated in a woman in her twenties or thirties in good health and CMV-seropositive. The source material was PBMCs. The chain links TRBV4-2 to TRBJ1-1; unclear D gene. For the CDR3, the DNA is TGTGCCAGCAGCCAAGTAGGGCAGAGACCGACTATGAACACTGAAGCTTTCTTT. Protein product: CASSQVGQRPTMNTEAFF.